A single sample gave rise to the 30 T cell receptor beta chains below, sequenced in a study of T-cell reconstitution after alpha-beta-depleted transplantation in children. Unique molecular identifiers were built into the TCRbeta library. TCRdb recomputed calls from the PCR reads with MiXCR, one row per CDR3 protein. Here the sample spans 600,000 to 800,000 distinct CDR3 sequences, about an eighth being singletons. Material: PBMCs, obtained before TCRalphabeta/CD19-depleted stem cell transplant. These receptor sequences come from a girl aged 2 to 9 with congenital amegakaryocytic thrombocytopenia, due to receive a stem cell transplant.

This clonotype has at least ten counts. This rearrangement joins TRBV29-1 to TRBJ1-2, with D unresolved. Trimming took 6 bases from V and 3 from J, leaving 14 bases between them. The CDR3 has 13 residues. The V gene's germline CDR1 is SQVTM and CDR2 ANQGSEA. The CDR3 DNA reads TGCAGCGTCCTGGGGAACATTTACTATGGCTACACCTTC. Its protein product is CSVLGNIYYGYTF.

In this sample, this clonotype turned up many times. The V and J genes are TRBV29-1 and TRBJ2-7; D is uncertain. V was pared by 4 bases and J by 5 bases, with 9 bases between. This CDR3 region has 11 residues. Germline V CDR1 and CDR2: SQVTM, ANQGSEA. The CDR3 region is CSVVVGNEQYF. DNA of the CDR3: TGCAGCGTTGTTGTAGGGAACGAGCAGTACTTC.

CDR3: CASSLAPGGADTQYF. CDR3 bases: TGTGCCAGCAGCTTAGCTCCGGGAGGGGCAGATACGCAGTATTTT. This sequence joins TRBV7-2 and TRBJ2-3; 8 nucleotides line up with TRBD2. Germline V gene data show CDR1 as SGHTA and CDR2 as FQGNSA. This CDR3 region has 15 residues. Losses at the gene ends were 0 bases for V and 4 bases for J; bases not matched to a gene: 3.

This clonotype was seen a few times. This chain connects TRBV11-2 to TRBJ1-5; the match to TRBD1 covers 10 bases. CDR1 and CDR2 from the germline V gene are SGHAT and FQNNGV. V lost 5 bases and J lost 7; bases outside the gene matches: 8. The CDR3 length is 15 residues. In nucleotides, the CDR3 is TGTGCCAGCAGCGCCACAGGGACAGGGGAACAGCCCCAGCATTTT. Translating gives CASSATGTGEQPQHF.

The sample holds many counts of this clonotype. The V gene is TRBV5-1, the J gene TRBJ2-1; 10 nucleotides agree with TRBD1. Looked up from germline, CDR1 is SGHRS and CDR2 is YFSETQ. The CDR3 runs to 14 residues. With V trimmed by 2 bases and J by 8 bases, 4 bases remained unmatched. As DNA, the CDR3 is TGCGCCAGCAGCTTCCGGACAGGGGGGGATGAGCAGTTCTTC. Translated: CASSFRTGGDEQFF.

This clonotype was seen at least ten times. The rearrangement uses TRBV7-6 and TRBJ1-1; TRBD1 agrees at 8 bases. Germline trimming cut 4 bases from V and 2 bases from J; bases unmatched to any gene: 3. The CDR3 runs 14 residues. CDR1 is SGHVS, CDR2 FNYEAQ, per germline. The DNA for the CDR3 is TGTGCCAGCAGCTCAGGGGGCGTTAACACTGAAGCTTTCTTT. Amino acids: CASSSGGVNTEAFF.

This clonotype was seen repeatedly, ten times or more. The gene calls are TRBV12-3 or TRBV12-4 and TRBJ2-7; 7 nucleotides line up with TRBD2. Losses at the gene ends were 7 bases for V and 1 base for J; bases not matched to a gene: 7. This CDR3 region has 14 residues. The CDR3 is CASMGGAGSYEQYF. Here the CDR3 DNA reads TGTGCCAGCATGGGGGGAGCGGGGTCCTACGAGCAGTACTTC.

This clonotype was seen a few times. The V gene is TRBV4-1, the J gene TRBJ1-5; D perhaps matches TRBD1 (5 bases). From germline, CDR1 is MGHRA and CDR2 YSYEKL. The germline V and J ends were trimmed by 4 bases and 5 bases, with 15 bases remaining between them. The CDR3 consists of 15 residues. For the CDR3, the DNA is TGCGCCAGCAGCCCCGCTCGGGGGGGTGATCAGCCCCAGCATTTT. It encodes CASSPARGGDQPQHF.

The chain uses TRBV5-1 and TRBJ1-2; no reliable D call. The CDR3 runs to 16 residues. The germline V and J ends were trimmed by 1 base and 8 bases, with 21 bases remaining between them. From germline, CDR1 is SGHRS and CDR2 YFSETQ. DNA for the CDR3: TGCGCCAGCAGCTTGAATGCCAGCCCAGTCCCGGAGGGCTACACCTTC. It specifies CASSLNASPVPEGYTF.

This clonotype was detected many times. The V call is TRBV6-5, the J call TRBJ2-7, with D perhaps assigned TRBD1 or TRBD2 (5 bases each). The CDR3 is made up of 13 amino acids. Germline CDR1 reads MNHEY; CDR2 reads SVGAGI. The V and J ends lost 2 bases and 3 bases respectively, with 8 bases between them. The CDR3 nucleotides read TGTGCCAGCAGTTACAGGGACCGCTACGAGCAGTACTTC. It specifies CASSYRDRYEQYF.

V usage is TRBV19 and J usage is TRBJ1-5; TRBD1 matches at 8 bases. The germline gives CDR1 LNHDA, CDR2 SQIVND (reference sequence). The CDR3 length is 17 residues. With V trimmed by 7 bases and J by 3 bases, 14 bases remained unmatched. The CDR3 sequence is CASTGRQGLWVNQPQHF. The CDR3 nucleotides read TGTGCCAGTACGGGACGACAGGGGCTATGGGTCAATCAGCCCCAGCATTTT.

V usage is TRBV5-6 and J usage is TRBJ2-7; TRBD1 agrees at 8 bases. The germline V gene encodes CDR1 SGHDT and CDR2 YYEEEE. With 4 bases clipped from V and 2 bases from J, the junction kept 8 bases outside the gene matches. This CDR3 has 15 residues. The CDR3 DNA follows: TGTGCCAGCAGCCCCAACGTGGGACAGGCCTACGAGCAGTACTTC. Residues: CASSPNVGQAYEQYF.

About this clonotype itself: Sequence at one end of the junction differs from germline and may be a read error. V usage is TRBV29-1 and J usage is TRBJ1-2; TRBD1 aligns across 9 bases. Per germline, CDR1 SQVTM and CDR2 ANQGSEA. This CDR3 is built from 12 residues. DNA of the CDR3: TGCAGCGTGACCGGGACAGGGCATGGCGACACCTTC. Translating it yields CSVTGTGHGDTF.

This clonotype has at least ten counts. V usage is TRBV5-1 and J usage is TRBJ2-2; 8 nucleotides align to TRBD2. V was pared by 3 bases and J by 0 bases, with 4 bases of the junction left unmatched. Germline CDR1 reads SGHRS; CDR2 reads YFSETQ. The CDR3 contains 16 residues. CDR3 in DNA: TGCGCCAGCAGCTGGACGGGACTAGCGAACACCGGGGAGCTGTTTTTT. Its translation: CASSWTGLANTGELFF.

This clonotype was found many times. The chain is built from TRBV7-8 and TRBJ2-3; perhaps TRBD2 as D (6 bases). CDR1 SGHVS and CDR2 FQNEAQ come from the germline V gene. V gave up 7 bases and J gave up 3 bases, with 20 bases separating them. This CDR3 spans 16 amino acids. The CDR3 sequence is CASTRDRASETDTQYF. CDR3 coding DNA: TGTGCCAGCACTAGGGATAGGGCTAGCGAAACAGATACGCAGTATTTT. The complete variable domain, with remaining parts taken from reference TRBV7-8 and TRBJ2-3, reads GAGVSQSPRYKVAKRGQDVALRCDPISGHVSLFWYQQALGQGPEFLTYFQNEAQLDKSGLPSDRFFAERPEGSVSTLKIQRTQQEDSAVYLCASTRDRASETDTQYFGPGTRLTVL.

This clonotype showed up many times. This rearrangement joins TRBV28 to TRBJ2-7, with D tentatively TRBD1 or TRBD2 (5 bases each). The germline V and J ends were trimmed by 6 bases and 7 bases, with 13 bases remaining between them. From germline, CDR1 is MDHEN and CDR2 SYDVKM. CDR3 size: 12 residues. As DNA, the CDR3 is TGTGCCAGCAGAACCTGGGACGATGAGCAGTACTTC. This codes for CASRTWDDEQYF.

The rearrangement uses TRBV27 and TRBJ1-4; 7 nucleotides align to TRBD1. The CDR3 sequence is 15 residues long. V shed 3 bases and J 7 bases; nucleotides not matched to a gene: 8. CDR1 is MNHEY and CDR2 is SMNVEV in the germline V gene (reference sequence). CDR3 nucleotides: TGTGCCAGCAGTTTCGGTGACAGGGTGGCTGAAAAACTGTTTTTT. Translated, it gives CASSFGDRVAEKLFF. Full variable domain (rest looked up from reference TRBV27 and TRBJ1-4): EAQVTQNPRYLITVTGKKLTVTCSQNMNHEYMSWYRQDPGLGLRQIYYSMNVEVTDKGDVPEGYKVSRKEKRNFPLILESPSPNQTSLYFCASSFGDRVAEKLFFGSGTQLSVL.

Remarks on this clonotype: Since a much larger clone is just one base distant, this may be a read error. The chain carries TRBV12-3 or TRBV12-4 and TRBJ2-1; 7 bases line up with TRBD2. This CDR3 has 14 amino acids. CDR3: CASSLTSAPNEQLF. The CDR3 DNA reads TGTGCCAGCAGCTTAACTAGCGCTCCCAATGAGCAGCTCTTC.

This clonotype has a handful of counts. This chain links TRBV7-6 with TRBJ2-7; D may correspond to TRBD1 or TRBD2 (5 bases each). This CDR3 is 14 amino acids long. CDR1 SGHVS and CDR2 FNYEAQ come from the germline V gene. Trimming took 5 bases from V and 5 from J, leaving 16 bases between them. CDR3 nucleotide sequence: TGTGCCAGCAGCCCGGGACGGGCCCTGAACGAGCAGTACTTC. This gives the protein CASSPGRALNEQYF.

In this sample, this clonotype turned up a few times. V usage is TRBV5-6 and J usage is TRBJ2-4; D gene ambiguous. Trimming took 1 base from V and 8 from J, leaving 10 bases between them. Germline CDR1 reads SGHDT; CDR2 reads YYEEEE. The CDR3 is 13 amino acids. CDR3 loop: CASSLSRRDIQYF. CDR3 DNA sequence: TGTGCCAGCAGCTTGAGCAGAAGAGACATTCAGTACTTC.

The rearrangement joins TRBV7-8 to TRBJ2-5; 13 bases are shared with TRBD2. Germline V lookup: CDR1 SGHVS, CDR2 FQNEAQ. With 5 bases clipped from V and 1 base from J, the junction kept 10 bases outside the gene matches. The length of the CDR3 is 18 residues. CDR3 DNA: TGTGCCAGCAGCCCAGGAGGGGGGACTAGCGGGATCCAAGAGACCCAGTACTTC. This sequence encodes CASSPGGGTSGIQETQYF.

The gene calls are TRBV18 and TRBJ1-6; no definite D call. The CDR3 covers 15 residues. Germline V gene data show CDR1 as KGHSH and CDR2 as LQKENI. Trimming shortened V by 0 bases and J by 8 bases, and 11 bases separated the two germline ends. In DNA form, the CDR3 reads TGTGCCAGCTCACCACCGAGTCCCCCAGATTCACCCCTCCACTTT. This sequence encodes CASSPPSPPDSPLHF.

The chain combines TRBV18 with TRBJ2-7; D is uncertain. In germline, CDR1 is KGHSH, CDR2 LQKENI. The CDR3 runs 12 residues. The germline V and J ends were trimmed by 8 bases and 3 bases, with 11 bases remaining between them. CDR3 DNA: TGTGCCAGCAGTCCCGCGAACTACGAGCAGTACTTC. Translated: CASSPANYEQYF.

Concerning this clonotype itself: A clone one base away is much larger, so this may be a read error. V is TRBV12-3 or TRBV12-4 and J is TRBJ1-5; D is unclear. The CDR3 is 13 residues long. The V end lost 7 bases, the J end lost 4 bases, and 11 bases lay between the germline ends. For the CDR3, the DNA is TGTGCCAGCACCCCCGGCCCAAATCAGCCCCAGCATTTT. This sequence encodes CASTPGPNQPQHF.

Many counts were recorded for this clonotype. The rearrangement joins TRBV5-1 to TRBJ2-1; D is perhaps TRBD1 (6 bases). Germline V gene lookup returns CDR1 SGHRS and CDR2 YFSETQ. The CDR3 runs 14 residues. V gave up 0 bases and J gave up 6 bases, with 10 bases separating them. Here the CDR3 reads CASSLDAGVNEQFF. CDR3 nucleotides: TGCGCCAGCAGCTTGGACGCAGGGGTCAATGAGCAGTTCTTC.

This chain joins TRBV7-7 and TRBJ2-2; 9 bases fit TRBD2. Looked up from germline, CDR1 is SSHAT and CDR2 is FNYEAQ (reference sequence). The trim removed 5 bases at V and 1 base at J, leaving 14 bases unmatched. The CDR3 length is 19 residues. The CDR3 protein is CASSPGGTSRVLNTGELFF. The DNA of the CDR3 is TGTGCCAGCAGCCCTGGGGGGACTAGCCGGGTCCTGAACACCGGGGAGCTGTTTTTT.

This clonotype was found once. A junction boundary mismatches the germline segment, possibly from a read error. This rearrangement joins TRBV13 to TRBJ2-1; D is perhaps TRBD1 (9 bases). Germline V gives CDR1 PRHDT, CDR2 FYEKMQ (reference sequence). This CDR3 region has 23 residues. The CDR3 is CASSLTRDRVFNQREFGYNEQSF. CDR3 nucleotide sequence: TGTGCCAGCAGCTTGACCCGGGACAGGGTGTTCAACCAGCGGGAGTTCGGGTACAATGAGCAGTCCTTC.

This clonotype has ten or more counts. Here the CDR3 DNA reads TGTGCCAGCAGCTTGGGACAGGACGATCAGCCCCAGCATTTT. Its protein product is CASSLGQDDQPQHF. The V and J genes are TRBV5-6 and TRBJ1-5, with a tentative D call TRBD1 (6 bases). The germline V gene encodes CDR1 SGHDT and CDR2 YYEEEE. The CDR3 runs 14 residues. V dropped 0 bases and J dropped 5 bases, with 9 bases sitting between them.

This clonotype was detected many times. V usage is TRBV7-2 and J usage is TRBJ2-7; D gene uncertain. With 3 bases removed from V and 1 base from J, the gap between germline ends came to 10 bases. The germline CDR1 and CDR2 sequences are SGHTA and FQGNSA. CDR3 length: 14 amino acids. The CDR3 sequence: CASSLAVLSYEQYF. CDR3 nucleotide sequence: TGTGCCAGCAGCTTGGCCGTCTTGTCCTACGAGCAGTACTTC.

The chain carries TRBV20-1 and TRBJ2-7, with 14 bases aligning to TRBD2. This CDR3 has 15 residues. CDR1 and CDR2 from the germline V gene are DFQATT and SNEGSKA (reference sequence). V was pared by 6 bases and J by 5 bases, with 9 bases of the junction left unmatched. The CDR3 region is CSAGGLAGAGNEQYF. In nucleotides, the CDR3 is TGCAGTGCAGGGGGACTAGCGGGAGCAGGGAACGAGCAGTACTTC.